Listed here are 21 T cell receptor beta chains from one sample, sequenced in a study of T-cell reconstitution after alpha-beta-depleted transplantation in children (dated by TCRdb to 2016 to 2018). Libraries were made using PCR. TCRdb names Illumina HiSeq 2500 as the instrument used. TCR libraries were prepared with molecular barcoding, using unique molecular identifiers to normalize TCRbeta repertoire quantification. TCRdb trimmed public reads at Q25 via fastp, called clones via MiXCR and kept in-frame beta chains. A single entry per CDR3 protein holds the most common genes and DNA from its merged rows. The sample profile shows under 140,000 distinct CDR3 sequences; 10% to 13% of them were found once. Of the sample, 6.5% to 9.5% is held by the ten largest clones. Specimen: PBMCs from the stem cell graft donor, collected from the stem cell graft. The origin of the receptors is a human donor who donated a stem cell graft to a child with acute lymphoblastic leukemia.

The chain recombines TRBV3-1 with TRBJ2-2; perhaps TRBD1 as D (6 bases). Trimming removed 10 bases at V and 5 bases at J, with 20 bases between. Germline loops: CDR1 LGHDT, CDR2 YNNKEL (reference sequence). This CDR3 is 15 amino acids long. In DNA form, the CDR3 reads TGTGCCACCTGCCAGTACCACAGGGAAACCGGGGAGCTGTTTTTT. It translates to CATCQYHRETGELFF. The entire variable domain, with the rest obtained from reference TRBV3-1 and TRBJ2-2, is as follows: DTAVSQTPKYLVTQMGNDKSIKCEQNLGHDTMYWYKQDSKKFLKIMFSYNNKELIINETVPNRFSPKSPDKAHLNLHINSLELGDSAVYFCATCQYHRETGELFFGEGSRLTVL.

This clonotype has at least ten counts. The rearrangement joins TRBV12-3 or TRBV12-4 to TRBJ2-1; 7 nucleotides agree with TRBD1. CDR3 length: 15 residues. J was trimmed by 9 bases and V by 4 bases; bases with no gene match: 12. CDR3 in amino acids: CASSSNRGGISEQFF. The CDR3, as DNA: TGTGCCAGCAGTTCCAACAGGGGCGGAATCAGTGAGCAGTTCTTC.

This clonotype was seen at least ten times. The chain recombines TRBV30 with TRBJ2-5; no clear D gene. Germline CDR1 and CDR2: GTSNPN and SVGIG (reference sequence). Trimming stripped 0 bases from V and 1 base from J, with 9 bases between. CDR3 length: 14 residues. Written as DNA, the CDR3 is TGTGCCTGGAGTGTAGGCGGTCCCCAAGAGACCCAGTACTTC. As protein: CAWSVGGPQETQYF.

This clonotype was counted ten times or more. The chain carries TRBV12-3 or TRBV12-4 and TRBJ2-7, with 11 bases fitting TRBD1. V dropped 5 bases and J dropped 5; count of bases not matched to a gene: 8. The CDR3 loop spans 15 amino acids. The CDR3 is CASSAYRDRGDEQYF. CDR3 nucleotides: TGTGCCAGCAGTGCTTACCGGGACAGGGGGGACGAGCAGTACTTC.

This sequence joins TRBV9 and TRBJ1-3; D not resolved. This CDR3 contains 11 residues. The germline V gene encodes CDR1 SGDLS and CDR2 YYNGEE. Trimming removed 0 bases from V and 14 bases from J, with 9 bases in between. CDR3 protein: CASSVGPILYF. CDR3 nucleotides: TGTGCCAGCAGCGTAGGACCTATCCTATATTTT. Combining the CDR3 with reference TRBV9 and TRBJ1-3 gives the whole variable domain DSGVTQTPKHLITATGQRVTLRCSPRSGDLSVYWYQQSLDQGLQFLIQYYNGEERAKGNILERFSAQQFPDLHSELNLSSLELGDSALYFCASSVGPILYFGEGSWLTVV.

This clonotype was seen many times. The chain links TRBV27 to TRBJ1-2; 7 bases are a match to TRBD1. CDR3 length: 19 residues. Trimming cost V 6 bases and J 5 bases; bases outside gene matches: 24. Per germline, CDR1 MNHEY and CDR2 SMNVEV (reference sequence). The CDR3: CASSLMPRTGRDGIYGYTF. The CDR3 DNA reads TGTGCCAGCAGCCTTATGCCTAGGACAGGTCGGGATGGAATATATGGCTACACCTTC.

This clonotype was picked up many times. This chain joins TRBV5-1 and TRBJ1-2, with TRBD1 identical over 10 bases. The CDR3 length is 16 residues. The germline V gene encodes CDR1 SGHRS and CDR2 YFSETQ. V dropped 4 bases and J dropped 4; count of bases not matched to a gene: 10. The CDR3, as DNA: TGCGCCAGCAGCGTCGGACAGGGGGGTCGGTCCTATGGCTACACCTTC. Translated: CASSVGQGGRSYGYTF.

This clonotype occurred many times. The chain couples TRBV4-3 to TRBJ1-1; the match to TRBD1 covers 9 bases. The trim removed 0 bases at V and 12 bases at J, leaving 8 bases unmatched. Germline V gene sequence: CDR1 LGHNA, CDR2 YSLEER. There are 14 residues in the CDR3. Here the CDR3 DNA reads TGCGCCAGCAGCCAAGATCAGGACAGGGGAAAAACTTTCTTT. This gives the protein CASSQDQDRGKTFF.

At least ten counts were recorded for this clonotype. For the CDR3, the DNA is TGTGCCAGCAGCTCCTTGGGGGAGGGCCAAGTAGATACGCAGTATTTT. Its translation is CASSSLGEGQVDTQYF. The chain couples TRBV7-9 to TRBJ2-3, with 7 bases fitting TRBD2. The V and J ends lost 4 bases and 5 bases, in that order; junction bases with no gene match: 12. CDR1 is SEHNR, CDR2 FQNEAQ, per germline (reference sequence). This CDR3 has 16 amino acids.

Ten or more counts support this clonotype. The chain has TRBV20-1 and TRBJ2-1, with 9 bases aligning to TRBD2. CDR3 size: 15 residues. Germline CDR1 and CDR2: DFQATT and SNEGSKA (reference sequence). V was clipped by 1 base and J by 8 bases; unmatched bases: 9. CDR3 DNA: TGCAGTGCTAGAGGGACGGGACTAGCCTGGCATGAGCAGTTCTTC. Translation: CSARGTGLAWHEQFF.

There are many counts of this clonotype. This chain uses TRBV12-3 or TRBV12-4 with TRBJ2-1; 12 nucleotides agree with TRBD1. This CDR3 is built from 16 residues. With 6 bases clipped from V and 3 bases from J, the junction kept 6 bases outside the gene matches. Here the CDR3 reads CASRRGQGAGYNEQFF. The CDR3 DNA sequence: TGTGCCAGCAGACGGGGACAGGGGGCTGGCTACAATGAGCAGTTCTTC.

Ten or more counts support this clonotype. The chain has TRBV6-1 and TRBJ2-1, with D tentatively TRBD2 (7 bases). Between the trimmed V and J ends, which lost 6 bases and 4 bases, there was a span of 19 bases. The CDR3 contains 16 residues. The germline V gene has CDR1 MNHNS and CDR2 SASEGT. CDR3 sequence: CASSPSGASGYNEQFF. The DNA for the CDR3 is TGTGCCAGCAGCCCCTCGGGGGCTAGCGGTTACAATGAGCAGTTCTTC.

This clonotype occurred many times. This chain uses TRBV12-3 or TRBV12-4 with TRBJ1-1; 7 nucleotides match TRBD1. Trimming took 5 bases from V and 4 from J; bases not matched to a gene: 7. This CDR3 region has 14 residues. The CDR3 nucleotides read TGTGCCAGCAGTCTTAAGGGGGCGGGCACTGAAGCTTTCTTT. It yields the protein CASSLKGAGTEAFF.

V usage is TRBV12-5 and J usage is TRBJ2-1; D call uncertain. V shed 5 bases and J shed 7 bases, with 9 bases lying between them. Germline assignment: CDR1 LGHNT and CDR2 FRNRAP. The CDR3 totals 12 residues. The CDR3 bases are TGTGCTAGTGGTCGTGCTGGGAATGAGCAGTTCTTC. Translation gives CASGRAGNEQFF. Combining the CDR3 with reference TRBV12-5 and TRBJ2-1 gives the whole variable domain DARVTQTPRHKVTEMGQEVTMRCQPILGHNTVFWYRQTMMQGLELLAYFRNRAPLDDSGMPKDRFSAEMPDATLATLKIQPSEPRDSAVYFCASGRAGNEQFFGPGTRLTVL.

This clonotype was recorded at least ten times. This sequence joins TRBV10-3 and TRBJ1-2; TRBD1 matches 8 bases. The CDR3 consists of 15 residues. Trimming at V came to 3 bases and at J to 7 bases, leaving 10 bases not matched to a gene. CDR1 and CDR2 from the germline V gene are ENHRY and SYGVKD. The CDR3 sequence is CAISEPDRGVGGYTF. CDR3 sequence (DNA): TGTGCCATCAGTGAACCCGACAGGGGAGTAGGTGGCTACACCTTC.

On this clonotype: Since a much larger clone is just one base distant, this may be a read error. The gene calls are TRBV12-3 or TRBV12-4 and TRBJ1-5; the D is unclear. The CDR3 is 14 amino acids. V dropped 8 bases and J dropped 0 bases, with 11 bases sitting between them. The CDR3, as DNA: TGTGCCAGCTGTCACTTTAATAGCAATCAGCCCCAGCATTTT. It codes for CASCHFNSNQPQHF.

In this sample, this clonotype turned up many times. V is TRBV12-3 or TRBV12-4 and J is TRBJ1-2; D is undetermined. The CDR3 has 14 residues. Trimming removed 2 bases from V and 5 bases from J, with 12 bases in between. The DNA of the CDR3 is TGTGCCAGCAGTTTAAAGGAAAACCCTTATGGCTACACCTTC. The encoded protein is CASSLKENPYGYTF.

This clonotype has a handful of counts. V usage is TRBV7-9 and J usage is TRBJ2-3; no clear D. Germline V gives CDR1 SEHNR, CDR2 FQNEAQ (reference sequence). V dropped 5 bases and J dropped 1 base, with 10 bases sitting between them. The CDR3 runs 14 residues. Here the CDR3 reads CASSPLTRTDTQYF. DNA of the CDR3: TGTGCCAGCAGCCCCTTGACCCGCACAGATACGCAGTATTTT.

This clonotype was seen repeatedly, ten times or more. J is TRBJ2-1 and V is TRBV9; D is undetermined. The CDR3 consists of 14 residues. Per the germline V gene, CDR1 is SGDLS and CDR2 is YYNGEE. V lost 0 bases to trimming and J lost 3 bases, with 7 bases between them. Here the CDR3 DNA reads TGTGCCAGCAGCGTAGGGGTTAGCTACAATGAGCAGTTCTTC. Translation gives CASSVGVSYNEQFF. The full variable domain, with the rest looked up from reference TRBV9 and TRBJ2-1, is DSGVTQTPKHLITATGQRVTLRCSPRSGDLSVYWYQQSLDQGLQFLIQYYNGEERAKGNILERFSAQQFPDLHSELNLSSLELGDSALYFCASSVGVSYNEQFFGPGTRLTVL.

This clonotype was counted many times. The chain carries TRBV20-1 and TRBJ2-7; D not certain. Germline-derived CDR1 and CDR2 are DFQATT and SNEGSKA (reference sequence). The V end was cut by 4 bases, the J end by 2 bases, with 12 bases between. There are 13 residues in the CDR3. This CDR3 is CSAKFPTAYEQYF. The CDR3 DNA follows: TGCAGTGCTAAGTTCCCAACCGCCTACGAGCAGTACTTC.

The table lists this clonotype with many counts. The genes are TRBV9 and TRBJ2-3, with D tentatively TRBD2 (5 bases). With 4 bases removed from V and 0 bases from J, the gap between germline ends came to 12 bases. The germline V gene has CDR1 SGDLS and CDR2 YYNGEE. The CDR3 sequence is 15 residues long. CDR3 loop: CASSRDYPSTDTQYF. DNA for the CDR3: TGTGCCAGCAGCCGAGACTATCCTAGCACAGATACGCAGTATTTT.